This T cell receptor beta chain is drawn from a study of T cell clonotyping in hematopoietic cell transplantation. Looking at the study overall: Recipients' pretransplant samples followed cytoreduction.

Notes on this clone: The antigen remains unidentified.

Germline V gene lookup returns CDR1 GTSNPN and CDR2 SVGIG (reference sequence). There are 13 residues in the CDR3. V was trimmed by 0 bases and J by 4 bases, leaving 4 bases between them. The study's findings and limits: Pathologically expanded recipient clonotypes increased progressively from day 30 to day 180 as diversity fell. Graft donor and pretransplant recipient Inverse Simpson Index values predicted broader posttransplant TCR diversity.

The protocol was immunoSEQ multiplex PCR, while the TCRdb copy is restricted to in-frame clones and leaves out a portion. The table records about 13,000 clones, over 80% of them present only once. Time point noted: recipient sample about 28 days before transplant, after cytoreduction. The receptor was isolated from a man in his sixties with acute myeloid leukemia. Some clones in this sample may be carry-over from other donors' samples. The chain is built from TRBV30 and TRBJ2-6, with D uncertain. The material sequenced was peripheral blood mononuclear cells, taken before stem cell transplant. For the CDR3, the DNA is TGTGCCTGGAGTGTCCAAGGGGCCAACGTCCTGACTTTC. It specifies CAWSVQGANVLTF.